This T cell receptor (beta chain) was captured in a study of blood T cell repertoires in COVID-19. Study summary: Some COVID-19 samples were acute and others convalescent; all came from the United States, Italy and Spain. T cells, B-cell-depleted T cells, or PBMCs supplied cDNA or gDNA.

Original analysis: From reference gene primer amplification, estimates of nucleated cell counts were derived. TCRdb's table, derived via immunoSEQ multiplex PCR, lists solely in-frame clones and lacks some. V, J and clone size are taken as reported in that table, and D and trimming were inferred from the DNA itself. The table includes approximately 240,000 clones, around 80% detected once. There are 10 residues in the CDR3. V was shortened by 5 bases and J by 11 bases, with 12 bases between the two germline ends. Germline V lookup: CDR1 SQVTM, CDR2 ANQGSEA. The clonotype originates from a woman over 75 with active or convalescent COVID-19. The gene calls are TRBV29-1 and TRBJ1-1; possibly TRBD1 for D (5 bases). The sequenced sample consisted of peripheral blood. In DNA, the CDR3 is TGCAGCGTTCAGCAGGGTAGGGCTTTCTTT. This gives the protein CSVQQGRAFF.